This T cell receptor (beta chain) was recorded in a study of beta chain features in type 1 diabetes. On this clone: What it binds is not known. One end of the junction varies from germline; a read error may be responsible.

Notes on the study in general: Patients and controls would be equally affected if PCR favored shorter templates. In every one of the four CD4+ subsets, TCRB CDR3s were moderately but significantly shorter in Type 1 diabetes patients. Comparison showed that naive, central memory and Treg TCRB repertoires appeared more similar among patients than among healthy donors.

The CDR3 consists of 15 residues. Germline loops: CDR1 SQVTM, CDR2 ANQGSEA. All of the isolated RNA was reverse transcribed, so expressed TCRB transcripts were sequenced. Naive, central memory and regulatory T cell samples averaged about 3.6 million immunoSEQ reads each. This table comes from immunoSEQ multiplex PCR, and its TCRdb copy is limited to in-frame clones, with some not included. Altogether around 500,000 clones are present, about an eighth being singletons, with the ten largest covering more than 0.045%. The sequenced sample consisted of naive CD4+ T cells from blood. The clonotype originates from a woman aged 18-29 years in good health. The chain employs TRBV29-1 and TRBJ2-2; tentative D call: TRBD1 (6 bases). CDR3 in DNA: TGCAGCGCACCGGACAGTCCTTCGAACACCGTGGAGCTGTTTTTT. Its protein product is CSAPDSPSNTVELFF.